This T cell receptor beta chain derives from a study of T cells in Graves' hyperthyroidism and ophthalmopathy. The investigators amplified TCR beta CDR3 regions from RNA transcripts. First-round RT-PCR with HTBI primers amplified the TCR CDR3 region. A single record per CDR3 protein comes from TCRdb applying MiXCR to the multiplex PCR reads. The sample lists roughly 380,000 distinct CDR3 sequences; about a fifth were seen once. This clonotype was observed at least ten times. Germline values: CDR1 SGHVS, CDR2 FNYEAQ. This CDR3 comprises 14 residues. V gave up 2 bases and J gave up 1 base, with 8 bases separating them. When ophthalmopathy did not progress within 18 months, Graves' hyperthyroidism was considered stable. Patients aged 18 to 65 had newly diagnosed hyperthyroidism of under 2 months' duration. It was 8 to 10 ml of fresh peripheral blood that supplied the PBMCs.

What was sequenced was blood. The chain combines TRBV7-6 with TRBJ1-1; tentatively, D is TRBD1 (5 bases). The receptor's source is a young woman with Graves' hyperthyroidism. CDR3: CASSLQGTNTEAFF. The CDR3 coding sequence is TGTGCCAGCAGCTTACAGGGCACGAACACTGAAGCTTTCTTT. The full variable domain, with the rest looked up from reference TRBV7-6 and TRBJ1-1, is GAGVSQSPRYKVTKRGQDVALRCDPISGHVSLYWYRQALGQGPEFLTYFNYEAQQDKSGLPNDRFSAERPEGSISTLTIQRTEQRDSAMYRCASSLQGTNTEAFFGQGTRLTVV.